Below are 19 T cell receptor beta chains sequenced from a single sample in a study of blood T cell repertoires in COVID-19. Using immunoSEQ multiplex PCR, the repertoire was profiled, and TCRdb retains in-frame clones only, with some absent. In the table there are some 100,000 clones, 88% of which are singletons. Sequencing used peripheral blood. The receptors were sampled from a woman between 65 and 79 years old with acute or convalescent COVID-19.

As DNA, the CDR3 is TGTGCCAGCAGTAAGACCGACTGGCCGAACACCGGGGAGCTGTTTTTT. Protein: CASSKTDWPNTGELFF. V gene TRBV28 combines with J gene TRBJ2-2; D not certain. With 5 bases removed from V and 0 bases from J, the gap between germline ends came to 13 bases. The CDR3 has 16 residues. The germline gives CDR1 MDHEN, CDR2 SYDVKM.

The chain employs TRBV5-1 and TRBJ1-5; unclear D gene. The CDR3 length is 14 residues. Germline V gene sequence: CDR1 SGHRS, CDR2 YFSETQ. Trimming removed 2 bases at V and 1 base at J, with 7 bases between. Here the CDR3 reads CASSLIQSNQPQHF. CDR3 nucleotides: TGCGCCAGCAGCTTAATCCAGAGCAATCAGCCCCAGCATTTT.

In its sample, this clone was seen a few times. The chain combines TRBV5-1 with TRBJ1-6; 10 bases align to TRBD1. V trimming: 3 bases; J trimming: 9 bases; junction bases outside the gene matches: 3. Germline V gene sequence: CDR1 SGHRS, CDR2 YFSETQ. This CDR3 region has 14 residues. CDR3 nucleotide sequence: TGCGCCAGCAGCTCTGACAGGGGGCCTTCACCCCTCCACTTT. Its protein product is CASSSDRGPSPLHF.

CDR3: CASSLLGGHQPQHF. DNA of the CDR3: TGTGCCAGCAGTTTACTTGGAGGGCATCAGCCCCAGCATTTT. J is TRBJ1-5 and V is TRBV28; D ambiguous. V dropped 2 bases and J dropped 5 bases, with 10 bases sitting between them. The CDR3 extends over 14 amino acids. Germline CDR1 reads MDHEN; CDR2 reads SYDVKM. Drawing the rest from reference TRBV28 and TRBJ1-5, the complete variable domain is DVKVTQSSRYLVKRTGEKVFLECVQDMDHENMFWYRQDPGLGLRLIYFSYDVKMKEKGDIPEGYSVSREKKERFSLILESASTNQTSMYLCASSLLGGHQPQHFGDGTRLSIL.

This clone was detected only a few times. V gene TRBV2 combines with J gene TRBJ1-5; D not resolved. The germline V gene encodes CDR1 SNHLY and CDR2 FYNNEI. This CDR3 region has 13 residues. Trimming removed 6 bases from V and 7 bases from J, with 13 bases in between. Here the CDR3 reads CASSGQREQPQHF. DNA of the CDR3: TGTGCCAGCAGCGGGCAGAGGGAGCAGCCCCAGCATTTT.

This clone has a single count. V and J are TRBV7-2 and TRBJ1-4; D unclear. Germline loops: CDR1 SGHTA, CDR2 FQGNSA. V lost 1 base and J lost 2, with 11 bases in between. CDR3 length equals 16 residues. The chain's CDR3 is CASSLVSSRTNEKLFF. The CDR3 region has the DNA TGTGCCAGCAGCTTAGTCTCCTCCCGGACTAATGAAAAACTGTTTTTT.

This chain joins TRBV4-2 and TRBJ1-4, with 7 nucleotides matching TRBD1. Per the germline V gene, CDR1 is LGHNA and CDR2 is YNFKEQ. Unmatched junction bases numbered 7, after V lost 5 bases and J lost 4 bases. The CDR3 is made up of 15 amino acids. For the CDR3, the DNA is TGTGCCAGCAGCGAAACAGGGGAAATTAATGAAAAACTGTTTTTT. Its protein product is CASSETGEINEKLFF.

The chain employs TRBV19 and TRBJ2-2; 15 bases are shared with TRBD2. J was trimmed by 5 bases and V by 5 bases; bases with no gene match: 3. The length of the CDR3 is 16 residues. Germline CDR1 LNHDA, CDR2 SQIVND (reference sequence). The CDR3 DNA is TGTGCCAGTAGTCCAGGACTAGCGGGGGGGACCGGGGAGCTGTTTTTT. Its protein product is CASSPGLAGGTGELFF. The full variable domain, with the rest looked up from reference TRBV19 and TRBJ2-2, is DGGITQSPKYLFRKEGQNVTLSCEQNLNHDAMYWYRQDPGQGLRLIYYSQIVNDFQKGDIAEGYSVSREKKESFPLTVTSAQKNPTAFYLCASSPGLAGGTGELFFGEGSRLTVL.

The J gene is TRBJ2-3, the V gene TRBV29-1; D possibly corresponds to TRBD2 (6 bases). CDR1 is SQVTM and CDR2 is ANQGSEA in the germline V gene. The CDR3 extends over 14 amino acids. Trimming stripped 6 bases from V and 9 bases from J, with 22 bases between. The CDR3 DNA is TGCAGCGTCACACCTAGCGTACCCGATAAGACGCAGTATTTT. Translating gives CSVTPSVPDKTQYF.

The chain uses TRBV9 and TRBJ1-2, with D possibly TRBD1 on 5 matching bases. The V gene's germline CDR1 is SGDLS and CDR2 YYNGEE. Trimming removed 0 bases at V and 1 base at J, with 13 bases between. This CDR3 is built from 16 residues. The CDR3 region is CASSVAVDTDNYGYTF. DNA for the CDR3: TGTGCCAGCAGCGTAGCTGTGGACACCGATAACTATGGCTACACCTTC.

The CDR3 sequence: CARTGDGSPLHF. CDR3 sequence (DNA): TGTGCCAGGACAGGGGACGGTTCACCCCTCCACTTT. The gene calls are TRBV2 and TRBJ1-6; 8 nucleotides line up with TRBD1. The CDR3 loop spans 12 amino acids. V lost 9 bases, J lost 9 bases, and 4 bases stayed unmatched. Germline values: CDR1 SNHLY, CDR2 FYNNEI.

The CDR3 nucleotides read TGTGCCAGCAGTCGTAGGGGCCAAGAGACCCAGTACTTC. This sequence encodes CASSRRGQETQYF. The V call is TRBV2, the J call TRBJ2-5; the D gene is possibly TRBD1 (5 bases). Trimming pared 5 bases from V and 1 base from J, leaving 8 bases between. This CDR3 spans 13 amino acids. The germline V gene encodes CDR1 SNHLY and CDR2 FYNNEI.

The chain is built from TRBV19 and TRBJ2-7, with D possibly being TRBD1 (6 bases). Germline assignment: CDR1 LNHDA and CDR2 SQIVND (reference sequence). Trimming took 3 bases from V and 6 from J, leaving 15 bases between them. This CDR3 region has 14 residues. The DNA of the CDR3 is TGTGCCAGTAGTATCCACGACAGGCCCCTCGAGCAGTACTTC. This gives the protein CASSIHDRPLEQYF.

V gene TRBV5-5 combines with J gene TRBJ1-1, with 7 bases that match TRBD1. CDR3 length equals 16 residues. V shed 4 bases, J shed 1 base, and the junction held 10 bases outside the gene matches. From germline, CDR1 is SGHKS and CDR2 YYEKEE (reference sequence). This CDR3 reads CASSPRPGGGNTEAFF. The CDR3 bases are TGTGCCAGCAGCCCGCGGCCAGGGGGTGGGAACACTGAAGCTTTCTTT.

The rearrangement joins TRBV24-1 to TRBJ1-2, with 8 bases identical to TRBD1. V lost 4 bases to trimming and J lost 7 bases; unmatched junction nucleotides: 7. The germline V gene has CDR1 KGHDR and CDR2 SFDVKD. CDR3 length equals 14 residues. The CDR3 loop reads CATSDTRTGFGYTF. The CDR3 DNA sequence: TGTGCCACCAGTGACACGAGGACAGGGTTTGGCTACACCTTC.

This clone has just one count. This chain links TRBV5-6 with TRBJ2-7, with 7 bases aligning to TRBD2. J was trimmed by 3 bases and V by 2 bases; bases with no gene match: 5. CDR1 SGHDT and CDR2 YYEEEE come from the germline V gene. The CDR3 loop spans 14 amino acids. The CDR3 sequence is CASSFIERDYEQYF. CDR3 nucleotides: TGTGCCAGCAGCTTTATCGAGCGGGACTACGAGCAGTACTTC.

The chain uses TRBV5-6 and TRBJ2-5; weak D call: TRBD2 (5 bases). Germline V gives CDR1 SGHDT, CDR2 YYEEEE. CDR3 length: 12 residues. Trimming removed 7 bases at V and 3 bases at J, with 10 bases between. CDR3 nucleotides: TGTGCCAGCGGATTGGGAGAAGAGACCCAGTACTTC. Its translation is CASGLGEETQYF. The full variable domain, completed using reference TRBV5-6 and TRBJ2-5, is DAGVTQSPTHLIKTRGQQVTLRCSPKSGHDTVSWYQQALGQGPQFIFQYYEEEERQRGNFPDRFSGHQFPNYSSELNVNALLLGDSALYLCASGLGEETQYFGPGTRLLVL.

Regarding this clone: Other DNA sequences from this sample encode an identical CDR3 as well. V and J are TRBV5-4 and TRBJ2-7; D call uncertain. Trimming stripped 0 bases from V and 4 bases from J, with 5 bases between. CDR1 and CDR2 (germline): SGHNT, YYREEE (reference sequence). The CDR3 loop spans 12 amino acids. The CDR3 loop is CASSLGAYEQYF. DNA for the CDR3: TGTGCCAGCAGCTTGGGGGCTTACGAGCAGTACTTC.

This sequence joins TRBV5-4 and TRBJ1-2, with 7 positions matching TRBD1. Trimming removed 4 bases from V and 2 bases from J; junction bases left unmatched: 5. The CDR3 contains 14 residues. Looked up from germline, CDR1 is SGHNT and CDR2 is YYREEE (reference sequence). Here the CDR3 reads CASSAPGQNYGYTF. As DNA, the CDR3 is TGTGCCAGCAGCGCGCCGGGACAGAACTATGGCTACACCTTC.